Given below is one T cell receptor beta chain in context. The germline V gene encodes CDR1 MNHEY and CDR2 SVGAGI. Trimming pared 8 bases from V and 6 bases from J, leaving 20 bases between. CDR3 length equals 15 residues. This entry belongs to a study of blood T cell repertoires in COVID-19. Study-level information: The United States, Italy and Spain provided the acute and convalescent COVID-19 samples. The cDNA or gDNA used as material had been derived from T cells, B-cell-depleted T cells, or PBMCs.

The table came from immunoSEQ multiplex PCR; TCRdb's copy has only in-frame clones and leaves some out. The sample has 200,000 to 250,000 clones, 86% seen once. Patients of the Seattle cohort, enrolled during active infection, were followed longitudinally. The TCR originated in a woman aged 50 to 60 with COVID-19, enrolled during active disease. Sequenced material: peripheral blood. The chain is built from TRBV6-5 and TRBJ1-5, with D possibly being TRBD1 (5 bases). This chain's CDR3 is CASRFQDRASQPQHF. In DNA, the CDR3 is TGTGCCAGCCGGTTCCAAGACAGAGCAAGTCAGCCCCAGCATTTT.